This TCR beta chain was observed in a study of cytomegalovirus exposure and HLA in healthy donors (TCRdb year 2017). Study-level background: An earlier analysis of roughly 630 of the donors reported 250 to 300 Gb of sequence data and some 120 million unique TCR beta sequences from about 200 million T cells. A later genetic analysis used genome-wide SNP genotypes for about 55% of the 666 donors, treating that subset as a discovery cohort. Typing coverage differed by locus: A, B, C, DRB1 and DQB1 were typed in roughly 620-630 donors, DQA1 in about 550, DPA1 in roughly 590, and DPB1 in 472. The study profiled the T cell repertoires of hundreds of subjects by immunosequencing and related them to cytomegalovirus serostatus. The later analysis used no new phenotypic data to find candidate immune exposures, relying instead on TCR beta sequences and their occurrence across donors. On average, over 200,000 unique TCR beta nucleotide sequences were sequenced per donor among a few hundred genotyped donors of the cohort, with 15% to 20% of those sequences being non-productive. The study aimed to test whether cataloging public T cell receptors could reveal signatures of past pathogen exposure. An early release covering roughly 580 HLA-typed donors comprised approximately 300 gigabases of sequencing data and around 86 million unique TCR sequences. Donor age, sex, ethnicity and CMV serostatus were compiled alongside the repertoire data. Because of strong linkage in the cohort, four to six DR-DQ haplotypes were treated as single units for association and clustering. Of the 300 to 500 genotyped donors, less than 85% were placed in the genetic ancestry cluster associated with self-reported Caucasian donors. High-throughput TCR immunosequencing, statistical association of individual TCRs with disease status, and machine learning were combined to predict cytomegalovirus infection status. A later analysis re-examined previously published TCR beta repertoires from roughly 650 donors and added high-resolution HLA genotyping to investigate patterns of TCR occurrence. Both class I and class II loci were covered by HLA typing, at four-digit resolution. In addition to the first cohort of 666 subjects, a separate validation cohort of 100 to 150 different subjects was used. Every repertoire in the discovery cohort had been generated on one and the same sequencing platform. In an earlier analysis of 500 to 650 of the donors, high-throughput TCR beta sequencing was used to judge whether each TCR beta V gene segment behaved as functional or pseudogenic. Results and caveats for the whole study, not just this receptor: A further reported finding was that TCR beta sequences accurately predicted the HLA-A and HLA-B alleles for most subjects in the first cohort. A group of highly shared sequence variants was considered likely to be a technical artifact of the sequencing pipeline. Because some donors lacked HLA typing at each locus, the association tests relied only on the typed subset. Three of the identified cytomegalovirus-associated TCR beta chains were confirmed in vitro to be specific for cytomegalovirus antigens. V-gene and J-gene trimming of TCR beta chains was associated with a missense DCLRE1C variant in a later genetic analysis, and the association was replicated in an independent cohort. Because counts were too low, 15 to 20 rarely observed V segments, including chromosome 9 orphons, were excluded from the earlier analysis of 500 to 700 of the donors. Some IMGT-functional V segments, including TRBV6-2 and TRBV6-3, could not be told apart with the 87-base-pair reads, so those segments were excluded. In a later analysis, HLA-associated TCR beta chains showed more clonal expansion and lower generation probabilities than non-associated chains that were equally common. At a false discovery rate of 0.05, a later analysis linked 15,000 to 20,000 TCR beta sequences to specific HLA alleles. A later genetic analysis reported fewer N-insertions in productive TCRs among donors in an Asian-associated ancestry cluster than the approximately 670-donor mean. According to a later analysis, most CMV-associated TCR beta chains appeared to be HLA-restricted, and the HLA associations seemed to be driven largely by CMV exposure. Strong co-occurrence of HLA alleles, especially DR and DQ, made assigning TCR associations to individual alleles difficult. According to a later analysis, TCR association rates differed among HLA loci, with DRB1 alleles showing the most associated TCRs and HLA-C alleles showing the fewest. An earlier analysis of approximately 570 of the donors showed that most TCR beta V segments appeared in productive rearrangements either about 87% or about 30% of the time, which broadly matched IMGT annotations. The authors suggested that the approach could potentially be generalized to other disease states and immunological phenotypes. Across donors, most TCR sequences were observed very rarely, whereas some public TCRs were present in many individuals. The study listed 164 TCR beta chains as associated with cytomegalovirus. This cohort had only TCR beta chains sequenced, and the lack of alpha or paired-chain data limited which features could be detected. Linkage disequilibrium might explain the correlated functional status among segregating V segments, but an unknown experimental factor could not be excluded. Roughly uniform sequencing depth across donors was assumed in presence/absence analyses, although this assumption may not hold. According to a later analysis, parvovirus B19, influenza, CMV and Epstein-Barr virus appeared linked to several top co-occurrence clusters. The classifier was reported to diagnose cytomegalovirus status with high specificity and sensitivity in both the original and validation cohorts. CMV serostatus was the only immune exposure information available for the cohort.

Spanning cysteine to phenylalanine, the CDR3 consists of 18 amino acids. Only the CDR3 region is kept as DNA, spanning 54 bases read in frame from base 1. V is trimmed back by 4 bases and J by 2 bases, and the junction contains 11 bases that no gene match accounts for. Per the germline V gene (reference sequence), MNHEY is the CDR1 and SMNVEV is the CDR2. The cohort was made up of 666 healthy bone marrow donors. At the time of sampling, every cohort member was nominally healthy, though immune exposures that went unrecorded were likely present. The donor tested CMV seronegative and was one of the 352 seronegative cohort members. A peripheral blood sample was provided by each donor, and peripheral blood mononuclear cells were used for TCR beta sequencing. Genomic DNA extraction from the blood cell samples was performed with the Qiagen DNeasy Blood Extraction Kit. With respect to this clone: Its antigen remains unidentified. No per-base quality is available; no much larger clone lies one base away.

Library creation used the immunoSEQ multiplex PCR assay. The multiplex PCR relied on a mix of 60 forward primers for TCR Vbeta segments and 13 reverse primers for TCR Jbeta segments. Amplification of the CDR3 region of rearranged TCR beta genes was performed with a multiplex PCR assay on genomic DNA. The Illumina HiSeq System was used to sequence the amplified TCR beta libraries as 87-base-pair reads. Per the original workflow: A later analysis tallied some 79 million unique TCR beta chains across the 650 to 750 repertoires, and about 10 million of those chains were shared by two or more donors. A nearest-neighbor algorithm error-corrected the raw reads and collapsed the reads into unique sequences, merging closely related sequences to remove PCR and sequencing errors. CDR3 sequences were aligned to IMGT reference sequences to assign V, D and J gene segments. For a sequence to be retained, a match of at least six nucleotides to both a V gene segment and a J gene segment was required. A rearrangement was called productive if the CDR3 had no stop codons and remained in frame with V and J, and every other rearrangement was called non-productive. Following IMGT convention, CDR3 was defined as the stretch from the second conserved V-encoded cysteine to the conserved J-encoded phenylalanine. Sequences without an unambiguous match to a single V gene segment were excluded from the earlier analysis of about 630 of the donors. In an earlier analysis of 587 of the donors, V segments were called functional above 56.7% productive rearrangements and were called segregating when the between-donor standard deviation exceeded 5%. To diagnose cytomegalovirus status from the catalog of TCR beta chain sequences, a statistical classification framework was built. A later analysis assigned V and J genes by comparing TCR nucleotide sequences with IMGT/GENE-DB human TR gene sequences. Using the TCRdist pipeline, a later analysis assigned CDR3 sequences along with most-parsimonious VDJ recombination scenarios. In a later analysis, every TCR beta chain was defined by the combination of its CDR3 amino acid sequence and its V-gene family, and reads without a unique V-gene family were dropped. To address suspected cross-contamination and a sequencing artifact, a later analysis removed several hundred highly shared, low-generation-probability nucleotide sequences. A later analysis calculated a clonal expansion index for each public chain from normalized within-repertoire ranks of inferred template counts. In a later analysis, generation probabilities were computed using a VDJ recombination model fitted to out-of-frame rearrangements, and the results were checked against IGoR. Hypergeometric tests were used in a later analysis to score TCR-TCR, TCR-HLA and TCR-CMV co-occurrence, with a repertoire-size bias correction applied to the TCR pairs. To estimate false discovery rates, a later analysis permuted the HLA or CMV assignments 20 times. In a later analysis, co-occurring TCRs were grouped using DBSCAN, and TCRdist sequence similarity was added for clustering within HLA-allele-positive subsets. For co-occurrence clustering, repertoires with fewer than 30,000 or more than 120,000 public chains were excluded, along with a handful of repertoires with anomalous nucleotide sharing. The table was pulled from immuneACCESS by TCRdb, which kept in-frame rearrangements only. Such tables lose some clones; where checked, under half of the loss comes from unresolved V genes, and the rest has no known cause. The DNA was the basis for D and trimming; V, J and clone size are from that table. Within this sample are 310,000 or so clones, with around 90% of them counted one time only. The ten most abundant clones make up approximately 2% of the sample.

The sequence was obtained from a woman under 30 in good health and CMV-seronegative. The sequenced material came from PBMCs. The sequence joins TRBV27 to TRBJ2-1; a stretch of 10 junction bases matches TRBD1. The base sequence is TGTGCCAGCAGTTCGCTGGACAGGGGGGTTATGGCCTACAATGAGCAGTTCTTC. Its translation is CASSSLDRGVMAYNEQFF.